The present T cell receptor beta chain was sequenced within a study of T cells in Graves' hyperthyroidism and ophthalmopathy. RNA transcripts gave rise to amplified TCR beta CDR3 regions. HTBI primers were employed in a first-round RT-PCR of the TCR CDR3. TCRdb used MiXCR to reprocess the multiplex PCR reads, holding one entry per CDR3 protein. The table shows 300,000 to 450,000 distinct CDR3 sequences, with around 13% occurring only once. Looked up from germline, CDR1 is KGHSH and CDR2 is LQKENI. The CDR3 runs to 15 residues. The V gene lost 6 bases and the J gene lost 4 bases, with 18 bases spanning the gap. This clonotype occurred many times.

The clonotype comes from a woman in her fifties or sixties with Graves' hyperthyroidism. The specimen was blood. The chain has TRBV18 and TRBJ1-2; TRBD1 is a possible D gene (5 bases). The CDR3 DNA is TGTGCCAGCTCGCCATCATCGGCAGGGTCCTATGGCTACACCTTC. It translates to CASSPSSAGSYGYTF. The full variable domain, its missing parts supplied by reference TRBV18 and TRBJ1-2, is NAGVMQNPRHLVRRRGQEARLRCSPMKGHSHVYWYRQLPEEGLKFMVYLQKENIIDESGMPKERFSAEFPKEGPSILRIQQVVRGDSAAYFCASSPSSAGSYGYTFGSGTRLTVV.